Listed below are T cell receptor beta chains from one sample, sequenced in a study of response to subunit inactivated influenza vaccine. A single record per CDR3 protein comes from TCRdb applying MiXCR to the RT-PCR reads. This table has about 780,000 distinct CDR3 sequences, 18% appearing once. The sample in question was PBMCs from blood, obtained 4 to 6 days after vaccination. All receptors come from a man between 45 and 60 years old who received an inactivated influenza vaccine. Both conserved end residues are part of each CDR3. The D gene is left open where the match is weak. Clone size, where shown, is once, few, many, or a class for clones that have expanded.

d_call	v_call	clone_size	cdr3_length	j_call	cdr3_nt	cdr3_aa
.	TRBV5-1	many	14	TRBJ1-6	TGCGCCAGCAGCTTTACAGGGAGGAGTTCACCCCTCCACTTT	CASSFTGRSSPLHF
.	TRBV6-4	few	11	TRBJ2-3	TGTGCCAGCGGTAGGGTCGATACGCAGTATTTT	CASGRVDTQYF
.	TRBV28	few	12	TRBJ2-1	TGTGCCAGCAGTCCCGACCCTACCGTACAGTTCTTC	CASSPDPTVQFF
.	TRBV2	.	13	TRBJ2-1	TGTGCCAGCAGGGGGGATGGCTACAATGAGCAGTTCTTC	CASRGDGYNEQFF
TRBD2	TRBV20-1	.	15	TRBJ2-7	TGCAGTGCTAGAGGGATAGCGGGCGGGCCGGACGAGCAGTACTTC	CSARGIAGGPDEQYF
.	TRBV12-3/TRBV12-4	many	14	TRBJ2-7	TGTGCCAGCAGTTTCCGGGACCTCTCCTACGAGCAGTACTTC	CASSFRDLSYEQYF
.	TRBV5-1	few	14	TRBJ2-5	TGCGCCAGCAGCTTGGAGCGGACCCAAGAGACCCAGTACTTC	CASSLERTQETQYF
TRBD1	TRBV12-3/TRBV12-4	many	15	TRBJ2-3	TGTGCCAGCAGCACCGGGACAGGGGGCGCAGATACGCAGTATTTT	CASSTGTGGADTQYF
TRBD2	TRBV7-7	.	14	TRBJ2-5	TGTGCCAGCAGCTTTGGGGAGGGGATGGAGACCCAGTACTTC	CASSFGEGMETQYF
TRBD1	TRBV29-1	few	14	TRBJ2-1	TGCAGCGCCGGGACAGGGACCTACTACAATGAGCAGTTCTTC	CSAGTGTYYNEQFF
.	TRBV3-1	.	14	TRBJ2-1	TGTGCCAGCAGCCTCTCCCGGGACGGGAATGAGCAGTTCTTC	CASSLSRDGNEQFF
.	TRBV7-9	few	13	TRBJ2-7	TGTGCCAGCCCCTCGGTTCGCGGGAACGAGCAGTACTTC	CASPSVRGNEQYF
.	TRBV12-5	few	16	TRBJ2-3	TGTGCTAGTGGTTGGGGACGGACCACTAGCACAGATACGCAGTATTTT	CASGWGRTTSTDTQYF
.	TRBV4-2	.	14	TRBJ2-7	TGTGCCAGCAGCCAACCTGGGAATTCCTACGAGCAGTACTTC	CASSQPGNSYEQYF
TRBD1	TRBV6-1	few	14	TRBJ1-1	TGTGCCAGCAGGGAACAGGGGGCCTCTCCTGAAGCTTTCTTT	CASREQGASPEAFF
.	TRBV11-2	many	14	TRBJ2-3	TGTGCCAGCAGCTTAGATCGGGGTGGAGATACGCAGTATTTT	CASSLDRGGDTQYF
.	TRBV7-9	.	12	TRBJ2-7	TGTGCCAGCAGCTCTCAAAAGGACCCCGCGTACTTC	CASSSQKDPAYF
.	TRBV30	.	12	TRBJ2-5	TGTGCCTGGAGTTTTCTCGGGGAGACCCAGTACTTC	CAWSFLGETQYF
.	TRBV6-2/TRBV6-3	.	17	TRBJ1-1	TGTGCCAGCAGTTACTCCGTCGGCCGGTTGGAGGGGACTGAAGCTTTCTTT	CASSYSVGRLEGTEAFF
.	TRBV4-2	many	14	TRBJ2-1	TGTGCCAGCAGCCCTCAAGAAAACCGGGACTCCCCTTTCTTC	CASSPQENRDSPFF
TRBD1	TRBV27	many	14	TRBJ2-7	TGTGCCAGCAGTTTAACCGTTGAGGGGGCCGAGCAGTACTTC	CASSLTVEGAEQYF
.	TRBV18	.	15	TRBJ2-7	TGTGCCAGCTCACCAGAGGGCAGGGCGACCTACGAGCAGTACTTC	CASSPEGRATYEQYF
.	TRBV2	.	17	TRBJ2-2	TGTGCCAGCAGTGAAGCGGGGTGGGCTATGAACACCGGGGAGCTGTTTTTT	CASSEAGWAMNTGELFF
.	TRBV29-1	few	9	TRBJ2-1	TGCAGCGTTGTAACTGAGCAGTTCTTC	CSVVTEQFF
.	TRBV4-3	few	14	TRBJ2-4	TGCGCCAGCAGCCAGGGGCTAGCCAAAAACATTCAGTACTTC	CASSQGLAKNIQYF
TRBD1	TRBV5-1	few	14	TRBJ2-1	TGCGCCAGCAGCTTGGCCGGGACAGGGGACGGGGAGTTCTTC	CASSLAGTGDGEFF
TRBD2	TRBV7-2	.	15	TRBJ2-1	TGTGCCAGCAGCTTCCGCGGGACTAGCGCCCCTGAGCAGTTCTTC	CASSFRGTSAPEQFF
TRBD2	TRBV7-2	.	15	TRBJ2-1	TGTGCCAGCAGCTCCGGGACTAGCGGGTCTGGGGAGCAGTTCTTC	CASSSGTSGSGEQFF
TRBD2	TRBV12-3/TRBV12-4	.	15	TRBJ2-1	TGTGCCAGCAGAGTAGCGGGAGGGCCTTACAATGAGCAGTTCTTC	CASRVAGGPYNEQFF
.	TRBV20-1	many	13	TRBJ1-1	TGCAGTGCTAGAGAAACCCCAAACACTGAAGCTTTCTTT	CSARETPNTEAFF
.	TRBV7-2	.	15	TRBJ1-2	TGTGCCAGCAGCCTAAAACCGGGCCCGGGCTATGGCTACACCTTC	CASSLKPGPGYGYTF
TRBD1	TRBV18	once	16	TRBJ2-3	TGTGCCAGCTCACCTCGGACAGGGGGTACGTCGGATACGCAGTATTTT	CASSPRTGGTSDTQYF
TRBD2	TRBV20-1	few	14	TRBJ2-3	TGCAGTGCTACGGCGGGGGGTTGGTTGGATACGCAGTATTTT	CSATAGGWLDTQYF
.	TRBV29-1	many	13	TRBJ2-2	TGCAGCGCGGGCGCCGCGAACACCGGGGAGCTGTTTTTT	CSAGAANTGELFF
.	TRBV27	many	14	TRBJ1-1	TGTGCCAGCAGTTTATACGCAGGGAGAACTGAAGCTTTCTTT	CASSLYAGRTEAFF
TRBD2	TRBV7-2	.	14	TRBJ2-5	TGTGCCAGCGTTAGCGGGAGCCCTCAAGAGACCCAGTACTTC	CASVSGSPQETQYF
.	TRBV3-1	few	15	TRBJ2-7	TGTGCCAGCAGCCAATCTAGCCGGGCCAATTACGAGCAGTACTTC	CASSQSSRANYEQYF
TRBD1	TRBV5-1	.	14	TRBJ1-2	TGCGCCAGCAGCCCCCTAGGACAGGACTATGGCTACACCTTC	CASSPLGQDYGYTF
.	TRBV20-1	few	15	TRBJ2-3	TGCAGTGCTAGGGAGGACACATTGTTCACAGATACGCAGTATTTT	CSAREDTLFTDTQYF
TRBD2	TRBV7-2	few	16	TRBJ2-1	TGTGCCAGCAGCTTAGCCGGGGCGGGGGTACTCAATGAGCAGTTCTTC	CASSLAGAGVLNEQFF